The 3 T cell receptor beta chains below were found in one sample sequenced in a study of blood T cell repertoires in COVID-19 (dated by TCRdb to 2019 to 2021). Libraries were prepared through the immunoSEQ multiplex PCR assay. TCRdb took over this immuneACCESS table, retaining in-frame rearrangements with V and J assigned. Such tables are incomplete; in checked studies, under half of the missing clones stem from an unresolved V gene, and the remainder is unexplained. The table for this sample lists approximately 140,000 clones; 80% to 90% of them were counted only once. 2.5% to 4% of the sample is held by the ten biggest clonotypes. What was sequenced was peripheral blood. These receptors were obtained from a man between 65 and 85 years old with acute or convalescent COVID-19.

The CDR3 DNA follows: TGTGCCAGCAGTGAATGGCAGAATCTCTACAATGAGCAGTTCTTC. Amino acids: CASSEWQNLYNEQFF. The J gene is TRBJ2-1, the V gene TRBV2, with D uncertain. This CDR3 contains 15 residues. Germline assignment: CDR1 SNHLY and CDR2 FYNNEI. V was shortened by 2 bases and J by 3 bases, with 11 bases between the two germline ends.

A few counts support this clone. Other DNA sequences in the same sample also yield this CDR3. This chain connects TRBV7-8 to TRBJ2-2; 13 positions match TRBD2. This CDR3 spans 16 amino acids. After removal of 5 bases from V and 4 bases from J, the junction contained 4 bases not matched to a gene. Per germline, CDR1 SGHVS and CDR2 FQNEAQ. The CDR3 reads CASSVLAGGSTGELFF. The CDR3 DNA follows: TGTGCCAGCAGCGTACTAGCGGGAGGGAGCACCGGGGAGCTGTTTTTT. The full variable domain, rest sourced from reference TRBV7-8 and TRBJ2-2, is GAGVSQSPRYKVAKRGQDVALRCDPISGHVSLFWYQQALGQGPEFLTYFQNEAQLDKSGLPSDRFFAERPEGSVSTLKIQRTQQEDSAVYLCASSVLAGGSTGELFFGEGSRLTVL.

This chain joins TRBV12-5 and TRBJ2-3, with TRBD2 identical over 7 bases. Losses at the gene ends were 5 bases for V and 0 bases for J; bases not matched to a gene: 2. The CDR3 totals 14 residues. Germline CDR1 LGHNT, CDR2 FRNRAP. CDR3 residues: CASGNSGSTDTQYF. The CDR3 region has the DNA TGTGCTAGTGGTAATAGCGGGAGCACAGATACGCAGTATTTT.